This T cell receptor (beta chain) was captured in a study of blood T cell repertoires in COVID-19. Background on the study: PBMCs, B-cell-depleted T cells, or T cells provided the cDNA or gDNA that made up the material.

Patients in Seattle were enrolled during active infection, then followed longitudinally. As processed by the authors: From reference gene primer amplification, estimates of nucleated cell counts were derived. Sequencing used immunoSEQ multiplex PCR; TCRdb keeps in-frame clones, though not all of them. That table supplies the V and J calls and clone size; D and trimming were determined from the DNA. Of roughly 300,000 clones listed, 91% are singletons. V lost 5 bases and J lost 2; bases outside the gene matches: 1. The length of the CDR3 is 15 residues. Germline V gives CDR1 MNHEY, CDR2 SVGAGI. Notes on this clone: The identical CDR3 is also encoded by other nucleotide sequences in the sample.

The sample consisted of peripheral blood. The TCR originated in a woman in her thirties with COVID-19, enrolled during active disease. The rearrangement joins TRBV6-5 to TRBJ2-1; 12 bases line up with TRBD2. CDR3 nucleotides: TGTGCCAGCAGTCTAGCGGGAGGGGCCTACAATGAGCAGTTCTTC. It yields the protein CASSLAGGAYNEQFF.